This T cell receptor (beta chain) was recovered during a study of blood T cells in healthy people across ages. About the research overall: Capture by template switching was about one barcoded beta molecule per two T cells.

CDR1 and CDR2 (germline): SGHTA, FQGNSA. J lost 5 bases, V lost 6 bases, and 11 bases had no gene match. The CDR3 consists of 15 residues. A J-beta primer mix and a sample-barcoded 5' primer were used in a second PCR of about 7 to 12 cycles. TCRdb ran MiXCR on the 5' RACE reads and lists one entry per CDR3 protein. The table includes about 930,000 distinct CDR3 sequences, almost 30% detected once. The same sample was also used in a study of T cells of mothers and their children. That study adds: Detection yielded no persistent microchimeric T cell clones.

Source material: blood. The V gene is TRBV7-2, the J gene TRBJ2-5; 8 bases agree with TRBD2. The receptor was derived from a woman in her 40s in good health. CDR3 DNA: TGTGCCAGCAGGCGCCCCGGGGGGGCGGATGAGACCCAGTACTTC. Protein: CASRRPGGADETQYF. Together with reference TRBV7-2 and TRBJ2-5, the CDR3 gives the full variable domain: GAGVSQSPSNKVTEKGKDVELRCDPISGHTALYWYRQSLGQGLEFLIYFQGNSAPDKSGLPSDRFSAERTGGSVSTLTIQRTQQEDSAVYLCASRRPGGADETQYFGPGTRLLVL.